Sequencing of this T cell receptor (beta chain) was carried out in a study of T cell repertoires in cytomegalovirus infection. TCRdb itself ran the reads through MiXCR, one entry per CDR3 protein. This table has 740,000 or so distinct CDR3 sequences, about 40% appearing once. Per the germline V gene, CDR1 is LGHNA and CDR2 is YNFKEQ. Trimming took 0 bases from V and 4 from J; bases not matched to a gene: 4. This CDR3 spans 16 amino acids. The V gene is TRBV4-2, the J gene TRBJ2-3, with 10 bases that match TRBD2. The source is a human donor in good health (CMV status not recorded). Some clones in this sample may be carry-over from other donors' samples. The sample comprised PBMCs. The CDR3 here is CASSQDASGGPDTQYF. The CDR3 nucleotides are TGTGCCAGCAGCCAAGATGCTAGCGGGGGACCAGATACGCAGTATTTT.